This TCR beta chain was captured in a study of T cell responses to AZD1222 COVID-19 vaccine. As to this clone: What it binds is not known.

Study results and caveats: Only six people who got AZD1222 tested seropositive at baseline.

Sequencing was performed with immunoSEQ multiplex PCR; in TCRdb, only in-frame clones are kept and a portion is missing. The sample consists of about 140,000 clones, approximately 90% of them appearing once. The sequence was obtained from an adult in good health. The sample was peripheral blood, taken on day 0 of AZD1222 vaccination.

CDR3 in DNA: TGTGCCAGCAGTTTAAATCAGGGGTATGGCTACACCTTC. Its translation is CASSLNQGYGYTF. The chain is built from TRBV28 and TRBJ1-2; D may be TRBD1 (6 bases). The V end was cut by 2 bases, the J end by 5 bases, with 9 bases between. The CDR3 has 13 residues. Germline loops: CDR1 MDHEN, CDR2 SYDVKM.